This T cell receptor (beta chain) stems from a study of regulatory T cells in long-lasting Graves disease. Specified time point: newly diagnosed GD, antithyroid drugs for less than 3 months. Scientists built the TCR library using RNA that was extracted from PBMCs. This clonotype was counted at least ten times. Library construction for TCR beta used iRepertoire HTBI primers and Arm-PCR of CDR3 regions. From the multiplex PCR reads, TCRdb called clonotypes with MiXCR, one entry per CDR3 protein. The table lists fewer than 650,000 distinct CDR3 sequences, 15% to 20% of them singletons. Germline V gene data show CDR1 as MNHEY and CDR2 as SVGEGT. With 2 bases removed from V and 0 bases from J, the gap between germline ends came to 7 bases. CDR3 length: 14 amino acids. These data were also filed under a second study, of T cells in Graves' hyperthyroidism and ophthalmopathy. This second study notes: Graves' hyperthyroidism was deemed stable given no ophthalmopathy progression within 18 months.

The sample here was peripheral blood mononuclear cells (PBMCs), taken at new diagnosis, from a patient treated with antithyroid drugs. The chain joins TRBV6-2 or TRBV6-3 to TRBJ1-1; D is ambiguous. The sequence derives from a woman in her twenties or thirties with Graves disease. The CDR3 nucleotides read TGTGCCAGCAGTTACGGGAGTATGAACACTGAAGCTTTCTTT. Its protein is CASSYGSMNTEAFF.